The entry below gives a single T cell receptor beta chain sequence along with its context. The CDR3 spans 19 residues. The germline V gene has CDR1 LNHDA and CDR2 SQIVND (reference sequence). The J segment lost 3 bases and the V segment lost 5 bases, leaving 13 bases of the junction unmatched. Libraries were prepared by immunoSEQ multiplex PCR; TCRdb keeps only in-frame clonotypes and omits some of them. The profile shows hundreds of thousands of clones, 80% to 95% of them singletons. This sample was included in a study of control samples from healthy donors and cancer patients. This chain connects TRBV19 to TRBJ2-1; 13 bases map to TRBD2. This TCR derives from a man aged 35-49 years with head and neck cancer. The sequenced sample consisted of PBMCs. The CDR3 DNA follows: TGTGCCAGTAGTGGAAGACTAGCGGGAGGACTGGGGATCTACAATGAGCAGTTCTTC. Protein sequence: CASSGRLAGGLGIYNEQFF.